Listed below are T cell receptor beta chains from one sample, sequenced in a study of blood T cell repertoires in COVID-19. Some clones are missing from TCRdb's copy, which holds only in-frame ones; the method was immunoSEQ multiplex PCR. The table lists over 200,000 clones, more than 80% of them singletons, with roughly 8.7% in the top ten. The sequencing input was PBMCs or T cells enriched from blood (not recorded which). The receptors were gathered from a man aged 35-49 years who had recovered from COVID-19. Both conserved end residues are part of each CDR3. A D gene is named only where the DNA matches it firmly. Clone size is not always given. Where it is, it says once, few, many or a class for expanded clones.

V gene: TRBV30; D gene: NA; J gene: TRBJ2-5; clone size: few; CDR3 protein: CAWSPGEETQYF; CDR3 DNA: TGTGCCTGGAGTCCCGGGGAAGAGACCCAGTACTTC
V gene: TRBV6-1; D gene: TRBD2; J gene: TRBJ2-1; clone size: NA; CDR3 protein: CASSESSGSRNEQFF; CDR3 DNA: TGTGCCAGCAGTGAGTCTAGCGGGAGTCGTAATGAGCAGTTCTTC
V gene: TRBV5-1; D gene: NA; J gene: TRBJ2-7; clone size: NA; CDR3 protein: CASSPSRTLSGEQYF; CDR3 DNA: TGCGCCAGCAGCCCATCACGGACTCTGTCCGGCGAGCAGTACTTC
V gene: TRBV13; D gene: NA; J gene: TRBJ2-7; clone size: NA; CDR3 protein: CASSEIRVGEQYF; CDR3 DNA: TGTGCCAGCAGCGAAATCAGGGTTGGCGAGCAGTACTTC
V gene: TRBV4-2; D gene: TRBD2; J gene: TRBJ2-7; clone size: NA; CDR3 protein: CASSQDYGGLAGVNKF; CDR3 DNA: TGTGCCAGCAGCCAAGATTATGGGGGTCTAGCGGGTGTCAACAAGTTC
V gene: TRBV11-2; D gene: NA; J gene: TRBJ1-1; clone size: NA; CDR3 protein: CASSLGQMAFF; CDR3 DNA: TGTGCCAGCAGCTTAGGACAAATGGCTTTCTTT
V gene: TRBV15; D gene: TRBD2; J gene: TRBJ2-7; clone size: many; CDR3 protein: CATSRDLLAGMQYF; CDR3 DNA: TGTGCCACCAGCAGAGATCTCCTAGCGGGAATGCAGTACTTC
V gene: TRBV19; D gene: NA; J gene: TRBJ1-6; clone size: NA; CDR3 protein: CASSRLDNSPLHF; CDR3 DNA: TGTGCCAGTAGCCGACTTGATAATTCACCCCTCCACTTT
V gene: TRBV5-1; D gene: TRBD1; J gene: TRBJ1-2; clone size: NA; CDR3 protein: CASSFTGGRDYGYTF; CDR3 DNA: TGCGCCAGCAGCTTCACAGGGGGTCGGGACTATGGCTACACCTTC
V gene: TRBV5-6; D gene: TRBD2; J gene: TRBJ2-5; clone size: NA; CDR3 protein: CASSLRTSGYQETQYF; CDR3 DNA: TGTGCCAGCAGCCTTCGGACTAGCGGTTACCAAGAGACCCAGTACTTC
V gene: TRBV14; D gene: TRBD1; J gene: TRBJ1-3; clone size: NA; CDR3 protein: CASSPRNRGTGNTIYF; CDR3 DNA: TGTGCCAGCAGCCCTCGAAACAGGGGCACAGGAAACACCATATATTTT
V gene: TRBV2; D gene: NA; J gene: TRBJ1-5; clone size: NA; CDR3 protein: CASSSTSNQPQHF; CDR3 DNA: TGTGCCAGCAGTTCTACTAGCAATCAGCCCCAGCATTTT
V gene: TRBV4-1; D gene: NA; J gene: TRBJ2-6; clone size: NA; CDR3 protein: CASSPWAGAGANVLTF; CDR3 DNA: TGCGCCAGCAGCCCCTGGGCGGGTGCTGGGGCCAACGTCCTGACTTTC
V gene: TRBV5-1; D gene: NA; J gene: TRBJ2-7; clone size: NA; CDR3 protein: CASSLDQRNSYEQYF; CDR3 DNA: TGCGCCAGCAGCTTGGACCAGCGGAACTCCTACGAGCAGTACTTC
V gene: TRBV5-1; D gene: NA; J gene: TRBJ2-5; clone size: NA; CDR3 protein: CASSFREHVQTQYF; CDR3 DNA: TGCGCCAGCAGCTTCCGGGAACACGTTCAGACCCAGTACTTC
V gene: TRBV12-3/TRBV12-4; D gene: TRBD1; J gene: TRBJ1-2; clone size: NA; CDR3 protein: CASSPGQGYGYTF; CDR3 DNA: TGTGCCAGCAGCCCCGGACAGGGCTATGGCTACACCTTC
V gene: TRBV9; D gene: NA; J gene: TRBJ1-1; clone size: NA; CDR3 protein: CASSVGATNTEAFF; CDR3 DNA: TGTGCCAGCAGCGTTGGGGCGACGAACACTGAAGCTTTCTTT
V gene: TRBV19; D gene: NA; J gene: TRBJ1-4; clone size: NA; CDR3 protein: CASSIIRRSLSTNEKLFF; CDR3 DNA: TGTGCCAGTAGTATAATACGCCGGTCACTTTCAACTAATGAAAAACTGTTTTTT
V gene: TRBV30; D gene: NA; J gene: TRBJ1-1; clone size: few; CDR3 protein: CAWRRGQRDTEAFF; CDR3 DNA: TGTGCCTGGAGGCGTGGGCAGAGGGACACTGAAGCTTTCTTT
V gene: TRBV12-5; D gene: TRBD2; J gene: TRBJ2-7; clone size: NA; CDR3 protein: CASGSITGLAGNEQYF; CDR3 DNA: TGTGCTAGTGGTTCTATTACGGGACTAGCGGGCAACGAGCAGTACTTC
V gene: TRBV29-1; D gene: NA; J gene: TRBJ1-1; clone size: NA; CDR3 protein: CSQVRVNTEAFF; CDR3 DNA: TGCAGTCAGGTCAGGGTGAACACTGAAGCTTTCTTT
V gene: TRBV19; D gene: NA; J gene: TRBJ1-4; clone size: once; CDR3 protein: CASSIRRQALGGLFF; CDR3 DNA: TGTGCCAGTAGTATACGGCGCCAGGCCCTGGGAGGACTGTTTTTT
V gene: TRBV2; D gene: TRBD1; J gene: TRBJ1-4; clone size: NA; CDR3 protein: CASSEQGAAAREKLFF; CDR3 DNA: TGTGCCAGCAGTGAACAGGGGGCCGCGGCTCGGGAAAAACTGTTTTTT
V gene: TRBV19; D gene: TRBD1; J gene: TRBJ2-7; clone size: NA; CDR3 protein: CASSIRQGVSYEQYF; CDR3 DNA: TGTGCCAGTAGTATTCGACAGGGGGTTTCCTACGAGCAGTACTTC
V gene: TRBV2; D gene: NA; J gene: TRBJ1-1; clone size: NA; CDR3 protein: CASSENTRNTEAFF; CDR3 DNA: TGTGCCAGCAGTGAAAACACAAGGAACACTGAAGCTTTCTTT
V gene: TRBV30; D gene: TRBD1; J gene: TRBJ1-1; clone size: NA; CDR3 protein: CAWSTPSGTGRAEAFF; CDR3 DNA: TGTGCCTGGAGTACTCCATCCGGGACAGGGAGGGCTGAAGCTTTCTTT
V gene: TRBV5-1; D gene: TRBD1; J gene: TRBJ1-2; clone size: NA; CDR3 protein: CASSSLQGKGGYTF; CDR3 DNA: TGCGCCAGCAGCTCTTTACAGGGGAAAGGAGGCTACACCTTC